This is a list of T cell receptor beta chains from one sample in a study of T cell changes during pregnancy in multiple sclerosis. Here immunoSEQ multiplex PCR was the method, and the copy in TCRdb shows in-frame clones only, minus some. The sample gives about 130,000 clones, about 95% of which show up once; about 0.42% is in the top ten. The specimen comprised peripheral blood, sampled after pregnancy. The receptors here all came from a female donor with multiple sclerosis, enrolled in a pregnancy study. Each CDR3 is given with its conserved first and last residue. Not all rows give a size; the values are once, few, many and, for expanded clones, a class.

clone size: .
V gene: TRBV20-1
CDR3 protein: CSAPTDTEAFF

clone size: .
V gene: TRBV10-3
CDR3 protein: CAISARDRGPDTQYF

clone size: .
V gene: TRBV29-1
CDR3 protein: CSGGGRGYQETRYF

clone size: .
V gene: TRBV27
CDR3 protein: CASRDTPNYGYTF

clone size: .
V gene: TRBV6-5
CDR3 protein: CASSYRAEGNTIYF

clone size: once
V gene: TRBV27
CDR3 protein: CASSSQGFEQYF

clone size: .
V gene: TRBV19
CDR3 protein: CASSLGSLTIYEQYF

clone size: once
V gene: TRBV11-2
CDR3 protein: CASSLSGTLSYEQYF

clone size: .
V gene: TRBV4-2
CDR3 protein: CASTDPTSGRFGEQFF

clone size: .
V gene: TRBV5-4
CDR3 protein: CASSLGPPGASNQPQHF

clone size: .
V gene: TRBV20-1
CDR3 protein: CSALQVSEQYF

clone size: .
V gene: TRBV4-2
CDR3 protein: CASSQVSGGTDTQYF

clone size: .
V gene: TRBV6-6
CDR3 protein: CASSYSRETQYF

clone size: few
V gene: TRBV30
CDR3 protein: CAWSTGANTEAFF

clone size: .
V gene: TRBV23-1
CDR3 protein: CASSQSKRLRLNTGELFF

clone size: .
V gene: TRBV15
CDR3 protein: CATSTAGVNTEAFF

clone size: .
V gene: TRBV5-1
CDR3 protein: CASSLVASRELFF

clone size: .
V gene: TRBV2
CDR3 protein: CASSGTGGGDGGYTF

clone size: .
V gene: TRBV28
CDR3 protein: CASSLAVPPWGYTF

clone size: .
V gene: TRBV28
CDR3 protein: CASSRDRRSTDTQYF

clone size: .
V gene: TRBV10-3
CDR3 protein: CAINNTPGQSYGYTF

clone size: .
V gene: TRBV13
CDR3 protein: CASSRTSGRAGTGELFF

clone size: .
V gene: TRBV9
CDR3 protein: CASSVGGRVTDTQYF

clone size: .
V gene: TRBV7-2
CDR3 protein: CASRRGQGYEQYF

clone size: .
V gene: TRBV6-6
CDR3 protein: CASERLGGALQETQYF

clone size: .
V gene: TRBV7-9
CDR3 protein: CASSLWAGQGKNIQYF

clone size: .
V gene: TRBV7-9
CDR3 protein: CASSWVLEGPRREQFF

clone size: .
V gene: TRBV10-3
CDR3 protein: CAISVAEADSGNEQFF

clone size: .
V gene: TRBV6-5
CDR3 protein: CASSPSRYNEQFF

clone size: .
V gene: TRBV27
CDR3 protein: CASSLSRGRDEQYF

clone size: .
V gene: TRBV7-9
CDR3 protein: CASSLDLYEQYF

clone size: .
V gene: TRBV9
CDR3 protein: CASSIAGVLPYNEQFF

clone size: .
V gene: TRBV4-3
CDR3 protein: CASSQDHGGRTNEQFF

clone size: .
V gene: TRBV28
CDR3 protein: CASFPTSAGESEQYF

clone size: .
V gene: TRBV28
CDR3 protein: CASSLMRGMRDEKLFF

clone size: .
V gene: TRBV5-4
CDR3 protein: CASSEGDEQYF

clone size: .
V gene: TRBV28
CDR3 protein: CASSFVGTGGKNQPQHF

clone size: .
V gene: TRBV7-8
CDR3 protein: CASSHRDRSGYTF

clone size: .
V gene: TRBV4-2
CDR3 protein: CASSQGSTGSYEQYF

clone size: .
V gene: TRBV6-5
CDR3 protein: CASSGTGGWYTEAFF

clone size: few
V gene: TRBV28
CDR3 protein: CASSIGQGFEQYF

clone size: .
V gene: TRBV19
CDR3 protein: CASKESTGNQPQHF

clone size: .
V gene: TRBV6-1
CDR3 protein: CASSAGGNQPQHF

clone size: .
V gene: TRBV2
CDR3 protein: CASAGLAGEFAEQFF

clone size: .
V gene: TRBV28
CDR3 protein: CASEGQGSSYEQYF

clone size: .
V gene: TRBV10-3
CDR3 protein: CAISDRDRVSYGYTF